The rows below give T cell receptor beta chains drawn from one sample of a study of T-cell memory formation after mild COVID-19. One entry per CDR3 protein, called by TCRdb with MiXCR from the 5' RACE reads. The sample consists of more than 4,500 distinct CDR3 sequences, over 20% of them appearing once. The sample consisted of PBMCs or a T cell subset sorted from them (not recorded which). The receptor source for this set is an adult who had mild COVID-19 (a few samples of this study predate the infection). Cell type and time point are not known. Both conserved end residues are part of each CDR3. D genes are given only for firm matches. Expanded clones are given a class, and other clones once, few, many or no size at all.

j_call v_call d_call clone_size cdr3_nt cdr3_aa
TRBJ2-6 TRBV4-3 - many TGCGCCAGCAGGCAGGCATGGAATAGTGGTTGGTACAACGTCCTGACTTTC CASRQAWNSGWYNVLTF
TRBJ2-1 TRBV7-7 - medium-sized TGTGCTAGCAGCGAGAGAAATTCCAATGAGCAGTTCTTC CASSERNSNEQFF
TRBJ1-2 TRBV10-2 - medium-sized TGCGCCAGCAGTGAGAGGATTGCTAACTATGGCTACACCTTC CASSERIANYGYTF
TRBJ1-1 TRBV7-9 TRBD1 many TGTGCCACGGTCCGTGGGACAGGCTACATGAACACTGAAGCTTTCTTT CATVRGTGYMNTEAFF
TRBJ1-6 TRBV27 - medium-sized TGTGCCAGCCGCAGTGCGGTCTATAATTCACCCCTCCACTTT CASRSAVYNSPLHF
TRBJ1-1 TRBV29-1 - medium-sized TGCAGCCCGTCGGCCCAAGAGGGTTCTGAAGCTTTCTTT CSPSAQEGSEAFF
TRBJ1-4 TRBV6-2/TRBV6-3 - many TGTGCCAGCAGTCCCGACGGAAATGAAAAACTGTTTTTT CASSPDGNEKLFF
TRBJ2-3 TRBV4-3 - medium-sized TGCGCCAGCAGCCTCTCCCGGGGAGTGACAGATACGCAGTATTTT CASSLSRGVTDTQYF
TRBJ2-5 TRBV5-5 - - TGTGCCAGCAGCCTGCTTGGGTCCCAGGCAGAGACCCAGTACTTC CASSLLGSQAETQYF
TRBJ2-2 TRBV11-2 - - TGTGCCAGCAGCTTATTTTTCGGCGTGGGACCAAACACCGGGGAGCTGTTTTTT CASSLFFGVGPNTGELFF
TRBJ1-5 TRBV27 - medium-sized TGTGCCAGCAGTTTATTTGGGGTATCGAGCAATCAGCCCCAGCATTTT CASSLFGVSSNQPQHF
TRBJ1-4 TRBV29-1 - medium-sized TGCAGCGGTTCCAGGGATGAAAAACTGTTTTTT CSGSRDEKLFF
TRBJ2-5 TRBV7-2 TRBD2 medium-sized TGTGCCAGCAGCATCGGACTAGCGGTAGAGACCCAGTACTTC CASSIGLAVETQYF
TRBJ1-5 TRBV7-6 - - TGTGCCAGCAGCTTAGGCAGGGGCATTAGCAATCAGCCCCAGCATTTT CASSLGRGISNQPQHF
TRBJ2-7 TRBV27 - medium-sized TGTGCCAGCAGTGGGCCCTACTACGAGCAGTACTTC CASSGPYYEQYF
TRBJ2-7 TRBV30 - medium-sized TGTGCCTGGAGTCGAGGGGAGGTCTACGAGCAGTACTTC CAWSRGEVYEQYF
TRBJ1-2 TRBV6-6 - medium-sized TGTGCCAGCAGTTACGTCGACAGCAACTATGGCTACACCTTC CASSYVDSNYGYTF
TRBJ2-3 TRBV20-1 TRBD2 medium-sized TGCACTGTAGCGGGGGACACAGATACGCAGTATTTT CTVAGDTDTQYF
TRBJ2-3 TRBV6-1 - medium-sized TGTGCCAGCAGGAGAGGGGGGCGTGGAGATACGCAGTATTTT CASRRGGRGDTQYF
TRBJ2-3 TRBV21-1 - medium-sized TGTGCCAGCAGCAGAAGGGACAGGGGCGACACAGATACGCAGTATTTT CASSRRDRGDTDTQYF
TRBJ2-5 TRBV12-3/TRBV12-4 TRBD2 medium-sized TGTGCCAGCAGTACCATCTTCGCGGGGAGGGGAGAAGAGACCCAGTACTTC CASSTIFAGRGEETQYF
TRBJ1-2 TRBV4-3 - medium-sized TGCGCCAGCAGCCAAGGGGTGAATAACTATGGCTACACCTTC CASSQGVNNYGYTF
TRBJ2-7 TRBV5-1 TRBD1 medium-sized TGCGCCAGCAGCTTGGGTCTCTGGGACAGCTACGAGCAGTACTTC CASSLGLWDSYEQYF
TRBJ1-5 TRBV27 TRBD1 many TGTGCCAGCAGTTCGACCGACAGGGGAGGTTGGCAGCCCCAGCATTTT CASSSTDRGGWQPQHF
TRBJ1-1 TRBV6-6 - many TGTGCCAGCAGTCTTGGACAGCTGTTTGAAGCTTTCTTT CASSLGQLFEAFF
TRBJ2-5 TRBV12-3/TRBV12-4 - medium-sized TGTGCCAGCAACCGGGCCTTAGCAGGGATAGAGACCCAGTACTTC CASNRALAGIETQYF
TRBJ2-1 TRBV7-9 TRBD1 medium-sized TGTGCCAGCAGCCCAGGGACAGGGGGCTTCGATGAGCAGTTCTTC CASSPGTGGFDEQFF
TRBJ2-1 TRBV15 TRBD2 medium-sized TGTGCCACCAGCAGGGGCCGGACTAGCGGGGGGAACAAGTACAATGAGCAGTTCTTC CATSRGRTSGGNKYNEQFF
TRBJ2-3 TRBV20-1 - medium-sized TGCAGCCGACCCCTGGGGCTCGACACAGATACGCAGTATTTT CSRPLGLDTDTQYF
TRBJ2-1 TRBV9 - - TGTGCCAGCAGCGGGATGACTTCCGAGCAGTTCTTC CASSGMTSEQFF
TRBJ2-1 TRBV4-2 TRBD1 few TGTGCCAGCAGCCAGGACAGGTCTGGTGAGCAGTTCTTC CASSQDRSGEQFF
TRBJ2-1 TRBV7-9 TRBD1 once TGTGCCAGCAGCCGAGCTAGACAGGGCTCCTACAATGAGCAGTTCTTC CASSRARQGSYNEQFF
TRBJ2-1 TRBV6-2/TRBV6-3 TRBD1 medium-sized TGTGCCAGCAGTCACGGACAGGGCGCTTACAATGAGCAGTTCTTC CASSHGQGAYNEQFF
TRBJ2-5 TRBV7-2 TRBD2 - TGTGCCAGCAGCTACCAGCGGGGGGGCTGGGAGACCCAGTACTTC CASSYQRGGWETQYF
TRBJ2-5 TRBV28 - medium-sized TGTGCCAGCGGGGGAATAGCGTTCGGGAGCAAGGAGACCCAGTACTTC CASGGIAFGSKETQYF
TRBJ1-5 TRBV6-2/TRBV6-3 - medium-sized TGTGCCAGCAGTCACAGGGCTGTGGGTCAGCCCCAGCATTTT CASSHRAVGQPQHF
TRBJ2-5 TRBV7-2 TRBD1 medium-sized TGTGCCAGCAGCCCCGGGGCAGGGGGCATGGAGACCCAGTACTTC CASSPGAGGMETQYF